This TCR beta chain was recorded in a study of CD8+ T cells in alopecia areata. Documented treatment: oral pan-JAK inhibitor, 5-10 mg twice daily. In each case, RNA was isolated and then reverse transcribed into cDNA as the sequencing template. Method: immunoSEQ multiplex PCR; TCRdb's copy keeps in-frame clones and lacks some. The sample lists around 100,000 clones; under 60% were seen once. CDR1 and CDR2 (germline): SGHVS, FNYEAQ. With 1 base removed from V and 2 bases from J, the gap between germline ends came to 12 bases. The CDR3 length is 16 residues. The receptor was isolated from a human donor with alopecia areata. Specimen: CD8+ T cells sorted from blood, collected at week 24, from a patient treated with tofacitinib. This sequence joins TRBV7-6 and TRBJ1-5, with D maybe TRBD1 (5 bases). The DNA for the CDR3 is TGTGCCAGCAGCTTAGATCCGGGGGAAGGCAATCAGCCCCAGCATTTT. Translating it yields CASSLDPGEGNQPQHF. The whole variable domain, remainder taken from reference TRBV7-6 and TRBJ1-5, is GAGVSQSPRYKVTKRGQDVALRCDPISGHVSLYWYRQALGQGPEFLTYFNYEAQQDKSGLPNDRFSAERPEGSISTLTIQRTEQRDSAMYRCASSLDPGEGNQPQHFGDGTRLSIL.